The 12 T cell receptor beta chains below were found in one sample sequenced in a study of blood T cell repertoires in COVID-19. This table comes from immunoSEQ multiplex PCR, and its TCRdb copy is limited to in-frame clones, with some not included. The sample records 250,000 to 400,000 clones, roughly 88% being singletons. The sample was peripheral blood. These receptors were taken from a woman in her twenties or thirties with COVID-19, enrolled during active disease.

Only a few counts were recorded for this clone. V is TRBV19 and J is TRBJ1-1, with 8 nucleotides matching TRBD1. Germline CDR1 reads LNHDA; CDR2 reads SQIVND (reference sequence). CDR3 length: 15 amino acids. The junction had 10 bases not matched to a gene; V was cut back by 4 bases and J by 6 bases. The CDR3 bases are TGTGCCAGTAGTACACAGGGGGGGCAGGGTCCTGAAGCTTTCTTT. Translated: CASSTQGGQGPEAFF.

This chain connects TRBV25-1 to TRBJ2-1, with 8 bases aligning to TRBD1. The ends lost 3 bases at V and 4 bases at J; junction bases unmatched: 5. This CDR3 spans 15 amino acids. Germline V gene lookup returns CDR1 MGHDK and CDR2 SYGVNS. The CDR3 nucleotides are TGTGCCAGCAGTGATTCAGGGGGCCGATACAATGAGCAGTTCTTC. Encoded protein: CASSDSGGRYNEQFF.

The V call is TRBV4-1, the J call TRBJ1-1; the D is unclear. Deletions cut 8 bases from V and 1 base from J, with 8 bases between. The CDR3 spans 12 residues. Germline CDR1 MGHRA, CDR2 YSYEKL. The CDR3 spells CASSRGNTEAFF. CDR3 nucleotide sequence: TGCGCCAGCTCCCGGGGGAACACTGAAGCTTTCTTT.

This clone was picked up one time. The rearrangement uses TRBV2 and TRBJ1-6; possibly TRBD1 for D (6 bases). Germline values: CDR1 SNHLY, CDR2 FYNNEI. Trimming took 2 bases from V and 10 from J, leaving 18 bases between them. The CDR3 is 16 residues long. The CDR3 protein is CASSESGVRARSPLHF. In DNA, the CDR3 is TGTGCCAGCAGTGAATCAGGGGTAAGGGCTCGATCACCCCTCCACTTT.

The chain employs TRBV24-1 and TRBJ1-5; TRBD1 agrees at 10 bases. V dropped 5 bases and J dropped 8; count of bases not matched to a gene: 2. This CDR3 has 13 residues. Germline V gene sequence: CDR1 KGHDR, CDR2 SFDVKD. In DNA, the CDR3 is TGTGCCACCAGTGGTGGACAGGGGGAGCCCCAGCATTTT. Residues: CATSGGQGEPQHF.

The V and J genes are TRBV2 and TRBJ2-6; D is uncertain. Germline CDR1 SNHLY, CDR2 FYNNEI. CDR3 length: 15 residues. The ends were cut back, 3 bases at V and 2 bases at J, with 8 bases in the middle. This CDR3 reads CASSEGRAGANVLTF. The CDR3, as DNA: TGTGCCAGCAGTGAGGGTCGGGCTGGGGCCAACGTCCTGACTTTC.

The CDR3 reads CASSQWGQGGTDTQYF. CDR3 sequence (DNA): TGTGCCAGCAGCCAATGGGGACAGGGGGGGACAGATACGCAGTATTTT. The chain carries TRBV9 and TRBJ2-3; 11 bases align to TRBD1. V trimming: 4 bases; J trimming: 3 bases; junction bases outside the gene matches: 7. There are 16 residues in the CDR3. In germline, CDR1 is SGDLS, CDR2 YYNGEE.

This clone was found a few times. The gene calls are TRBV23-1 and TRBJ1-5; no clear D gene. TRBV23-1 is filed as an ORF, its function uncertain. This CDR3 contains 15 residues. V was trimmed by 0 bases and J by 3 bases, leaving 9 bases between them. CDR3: CASSQSGELNQPQHF. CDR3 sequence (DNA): TGCGCCAGCAGTCAATCGGGCGAACTCAATCAGCCCCAGCATTTT.

CDR3 in amino acids: CSALASYEQYF. As DNA, the CDR3 is TGCAGTGCATTAGCCTCATACGAGCAGTACTTC. The chain uses TRBV20-1 and TRBJ2-7; no clear D. V was trimmed by 6 bases and J by 4 bases, leaving 10 bases between them. The V gene's germline CDR1 is DFQATT and CDR2 SNEGSKA (reference sequence). This CDR3 spans 11 amino acids.

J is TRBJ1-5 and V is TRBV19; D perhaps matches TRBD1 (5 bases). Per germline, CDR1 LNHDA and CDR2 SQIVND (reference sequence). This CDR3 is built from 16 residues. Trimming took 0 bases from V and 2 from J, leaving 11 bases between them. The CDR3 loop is CASSIDRGYGNQPQHF. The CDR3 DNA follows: TGTGCCAGTAGTATAGATCGGGGGTACGGCAATCAGCCCCAGCATTTT.

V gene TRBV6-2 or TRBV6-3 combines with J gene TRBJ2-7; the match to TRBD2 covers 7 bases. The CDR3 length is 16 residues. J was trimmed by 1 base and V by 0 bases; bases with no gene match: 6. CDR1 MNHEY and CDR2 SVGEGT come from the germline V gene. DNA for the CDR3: TGTGCCAGCAGTTACTCCTCGCGGGAGTTATCCTACGAGCAGTACTTC. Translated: CASSYSSRELSYEQYF.

CDR3: CASISFSGANVLTF. As DNA, the CDR3 is TGTGCCAGCATCTCTTTCTCTGGGGCCAACGTCCTGACTTTC. The chain employs TRBV7-2 and TRBJ2-6, with D unresolved. CDR1 is SGHTA, CDR2 FQGNSA, per germline. The germline V and J ends were trimmed by 7 bases and 0 bases, with 7 bases remaining between them. The length of the CDR3 is 14 residues.